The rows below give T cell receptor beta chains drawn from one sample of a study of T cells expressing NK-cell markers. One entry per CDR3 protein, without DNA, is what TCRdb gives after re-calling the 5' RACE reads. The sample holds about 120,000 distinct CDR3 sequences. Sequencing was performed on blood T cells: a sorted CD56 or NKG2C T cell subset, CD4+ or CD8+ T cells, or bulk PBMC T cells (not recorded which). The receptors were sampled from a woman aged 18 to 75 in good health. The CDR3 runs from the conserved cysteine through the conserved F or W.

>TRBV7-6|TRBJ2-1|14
CASSFLSFADEQFF
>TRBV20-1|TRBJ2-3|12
CSARGWADTQYF
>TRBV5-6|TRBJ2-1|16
CASSLGLGELYNEQFF
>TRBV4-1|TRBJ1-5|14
CASRGSQGNQPQHF
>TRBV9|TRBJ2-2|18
CASSVTSGRAMDTGELFF
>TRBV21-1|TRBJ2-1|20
CASSKATCSRGTSGVKEQFF
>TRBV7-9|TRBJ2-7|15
CASSSVTGVPYEQYF
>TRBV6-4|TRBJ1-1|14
CASSVGGTNTEAFF
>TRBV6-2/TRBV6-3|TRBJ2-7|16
CASSPIAGGPGYEQYF
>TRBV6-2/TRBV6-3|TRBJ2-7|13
CASSYSASYEQYF
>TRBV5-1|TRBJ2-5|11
CASSSPETQYF
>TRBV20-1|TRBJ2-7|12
CSAMGRLDEQYF
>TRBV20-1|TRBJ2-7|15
CSARLAGGYSYEQYF
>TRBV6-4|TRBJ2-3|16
CASSQHSGGSPDTQYF
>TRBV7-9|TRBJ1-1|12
CASSLGSTEAFF
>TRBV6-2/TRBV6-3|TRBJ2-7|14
CASSRDLAAYEQYF
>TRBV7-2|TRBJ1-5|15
CASSLVESGNQPQHF
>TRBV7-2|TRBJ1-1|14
CASSLTDMNTEAFF
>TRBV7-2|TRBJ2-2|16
CASSSDPTMNTGELFF
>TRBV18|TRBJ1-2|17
CASSPPVGPTATYGYTF
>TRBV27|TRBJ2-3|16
CASSLRLSRGEDTQYF
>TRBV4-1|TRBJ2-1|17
CASSRGLAGGPWDEQFF
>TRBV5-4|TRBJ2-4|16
CASSLDPAGSVNIQYF
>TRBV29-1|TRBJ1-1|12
CSVGGTGTRAFF
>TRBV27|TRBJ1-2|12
CASWTGYYGYTF
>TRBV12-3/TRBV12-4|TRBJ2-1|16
CASSLVGLGFDNEQFF
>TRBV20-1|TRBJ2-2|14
CSANLRQRPGELFF
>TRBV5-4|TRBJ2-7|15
CASSPGTPTNYEQYF
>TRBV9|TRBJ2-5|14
CASSVTGAGETQYF
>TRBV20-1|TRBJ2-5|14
CSARGPLGGETQYF
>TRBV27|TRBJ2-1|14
CASSRGTSGDEQFF
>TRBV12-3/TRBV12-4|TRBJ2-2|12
CASLGDTGELFF
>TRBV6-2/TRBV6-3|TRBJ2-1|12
CASTFPDDEQFF
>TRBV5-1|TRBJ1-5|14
CASSLGQANQPQHF
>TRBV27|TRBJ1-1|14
CASSPEPTDSEAFF
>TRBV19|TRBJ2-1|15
CASSIGLAGYNEQFF
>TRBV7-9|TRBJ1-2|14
CASSSGLGADGYTF
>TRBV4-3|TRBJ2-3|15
CASSQSSGGTDTQYF
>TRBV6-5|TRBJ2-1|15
CASSYSSGSLNEQFF
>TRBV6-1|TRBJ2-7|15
CASSPACGPAYEQYF
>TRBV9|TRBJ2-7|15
CASSVEGHPSYEQYF
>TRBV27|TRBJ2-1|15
CASSFLGDRGNEQFF
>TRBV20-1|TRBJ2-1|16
CSVIGDSQNSYNEQFF
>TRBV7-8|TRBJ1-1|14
CASSWGTLNTEAFF
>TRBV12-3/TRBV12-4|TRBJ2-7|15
CASSSVGGFSYEQYF
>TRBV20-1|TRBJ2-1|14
CSAEKGREAGEQFF
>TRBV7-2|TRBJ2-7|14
CASSYAGQGYEQYF
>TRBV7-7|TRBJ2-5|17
CASSAGVGGGPQETQYF
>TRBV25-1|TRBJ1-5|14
CASSLRGADQPQHF